Included here is one TCR beta chain sequence, with context. This record belongs to a study of T cells after yellow fever vaccination. In TCRdb, the 5' RACE reads were re-called with MiXCR into one record per CDR3 protein. The top ten hold roughly 2.5% of the sample, which has over 150,000 distinct CDR3 sequences, under 7.5% seen once. Germline CDR1 is SGDLS and CDR2 is YYNGEE. CDR3 size: 15 residues. After removal of 2 bases from V and 3 bases from J, the junction contained 6 bases not matched to a gene. This TCR was sampled from a man aged 18 to 30 who received the YFV17D yellow fever vaccine. Source: CD4+ T cells sorted from PBMCs, taken 4 to 5 days after the first yellow fever vaccination. The V call is TRBV9, the J call TRBJ2-7; 9 bases align to TRBD1. CDR3 nucleotide sequence: TGTGCCAGCAGCGTCGGGGACAGGGTAGGCTACGAGCAGTACTTC. It encodes CASSVGDRVGYEQYF. The complete variable domain, with remaining parts taken from reference TRBV9 and TRBJ2-7, reads DSGVTQTPKHLITATGQRVTLRCSPRSGDLSVYWYQQSLDQGLQFLIQYYNGEERAKGNILERFSAQQFPDLHSELNLSSLELGDSALYFCASSVGDRVGYEQYFGPGTRLTVT.